This T cell receptor (beta chain) was recovered during a study of blood T cell repertoires in COVID-19. Overall study context: Whether acute or convalescent, the COVID-19 samples came from the United States, Italy and Spain. The analysed material was cDNA or gDNA that came from T cells, B-cell-depleted T cells, or PBMCs.

In the authors' workflow: Using reference gene primer amplification, nucleated cell counts were estimated. Some clones are missing from TCRdb's copy, which holds only in-frame ones; the method was immunoSEQ multiplex PCR. That table is the source of V, J and clone size, and D and trimming were worked out from the DNA. The repertoire includes 130,000 to 150,000 clones, about 85% of them detected once, and nearly 3% sits in the top ten. Germline-derived CDR1 and CDR2 are LNHDA and SQIVND (reference sequence). V was pared by 1 base and J by 0 bases, with 1 base of the junction left unmatched. The CDR3 loop spans 16 amino acids.

Sequencing was done on a sample of peripheral blood. The V gene is TRBV19, the J gene TRBJ2-2; 8 bases align to TRBD1. This TCR came from a woman between 40 and 55 years old with active or convalescent COVID-19. The CDR3 DNA reads TGTGCCAGTAGTATAGTGACAGGGGCGAACACCGGGGAGCTGTTTTTT. Its protein product is CASSIVTGANTGELFF.